This T cell receptor (beta chain) was recorded in a study of blood T cell repertoires in COVID-19. Whole-study context: Donors in the United States, Italy and Spain gave samples during acute or convalescent COVID-19. PBMCs, B-cell-depleted T cells, or T cells were the source of the cDNA or gDNA that made up the material.

In the authors' workflow: How many nucleated cells were present was estimated from reference gene primer amplification. Generated by immunoSEQ multiplex PCR, the TCRdb table keeps only in-frame clones and is missing some. V, J and clone size are those of that table, while D and trimming were read from the DNA. The sample lists more than 110,000 clones, more than 80% occurring once. With 3 bases removed from V and 3 bases from J, the gap between germline ends came to 11 bases. The CDR3 has 15 residues. The germline CDR1 and CDR2 sequences are SGHVS and FQNEAQ. The chain couples TRBV7-8 to TRBJ1-4; D not certain. The sequenced sample was peripheral blood. The TCR was taken from a human donor in a cohort sampled during active COVID-19. The CDR3 region has the DNA TGTGCCAGCAGCTTGATGGGAGAGCCTAATGAAAAACTGTTTTTT. It translates to CASSLMGEPNEKLFF.